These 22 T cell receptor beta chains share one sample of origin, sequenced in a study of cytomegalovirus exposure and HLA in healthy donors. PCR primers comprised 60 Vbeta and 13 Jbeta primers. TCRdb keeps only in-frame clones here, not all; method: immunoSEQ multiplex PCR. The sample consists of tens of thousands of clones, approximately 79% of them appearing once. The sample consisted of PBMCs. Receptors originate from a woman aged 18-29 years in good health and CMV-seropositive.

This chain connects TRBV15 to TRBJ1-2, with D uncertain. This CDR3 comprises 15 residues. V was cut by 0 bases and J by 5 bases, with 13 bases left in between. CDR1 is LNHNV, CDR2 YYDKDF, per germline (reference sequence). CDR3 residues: CATSRDTRSAYGYTF. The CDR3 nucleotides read TGTGCCACCAGCAGAGATACACGCAGCGCTTATGGCTACACCTTC.

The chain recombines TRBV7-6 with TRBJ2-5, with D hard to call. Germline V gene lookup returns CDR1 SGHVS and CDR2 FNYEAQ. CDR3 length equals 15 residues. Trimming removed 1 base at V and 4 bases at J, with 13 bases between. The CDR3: CASSLVWSVRETQYF. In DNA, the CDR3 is TGTGCCAGCAGCTTAGTATGGTCTGTGAGAGAGACCCAGTACTTC.

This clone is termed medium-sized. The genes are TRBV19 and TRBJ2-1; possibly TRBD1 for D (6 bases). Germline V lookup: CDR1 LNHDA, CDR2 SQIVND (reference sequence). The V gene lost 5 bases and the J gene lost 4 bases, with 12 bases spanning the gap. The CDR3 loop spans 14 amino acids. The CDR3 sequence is CASSHGQGYNEQFF. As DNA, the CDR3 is TGTGCCAGTAGTCATGGGCAGGGGTACAATGAGCAGTTCTTC. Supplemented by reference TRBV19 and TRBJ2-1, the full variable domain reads DGGITQSPKYLFRKEGQNVTLSCEQNLNHDAMYWYRQDPGQGLRLIYYSQIVNDFQKGDIAEGYSVSREKKESFPLTVTSAQKNPTAFYLCASSHGQGYNEQFFGPGTRLTVL.

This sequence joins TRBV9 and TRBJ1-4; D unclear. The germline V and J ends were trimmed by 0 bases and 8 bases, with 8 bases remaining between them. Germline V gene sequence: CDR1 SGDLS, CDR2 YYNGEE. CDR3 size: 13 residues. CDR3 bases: TGTGCCAGCAGCGTAGGGCGGAACGAAAAACTGTTTTTT. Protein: CASSVGRNEKLFF.

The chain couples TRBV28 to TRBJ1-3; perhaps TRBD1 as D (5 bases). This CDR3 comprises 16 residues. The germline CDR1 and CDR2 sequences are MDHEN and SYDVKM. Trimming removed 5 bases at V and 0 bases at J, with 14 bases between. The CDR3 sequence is CASSRAGLLSGNTIYF. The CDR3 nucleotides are TGTGCCAGCAGTAGGGCGGGACTACTCTCTGGAAACACCATATATTTT. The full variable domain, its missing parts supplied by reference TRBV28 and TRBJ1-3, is DVKVTQSSRYLVKRTGEKVFLECVQDMDHENMFWYRQDPGLGLRLIYFSYDVKMKEKGDIPEGYSVSREKKERFSLILESASTNQTSMYLCASSRAGLLSGNTIYFGEGSWLTVV.

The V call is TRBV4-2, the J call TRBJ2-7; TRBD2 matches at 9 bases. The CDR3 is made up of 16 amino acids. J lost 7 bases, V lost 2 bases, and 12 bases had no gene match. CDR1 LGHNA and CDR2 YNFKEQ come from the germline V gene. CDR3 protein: CASSQQAGTSLKEQYF. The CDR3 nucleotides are TGTGCCAGCAGCCAACAGGCGGGGACTAGCCTCAAAGAGCAGTACTTC.

CDR3 bases: TGTGCCAGCAGCGTTGGCGGGGGGGCCATCGCAGATACGCAGTATTTT. Protein: CASSVGGGAIADTQYF. The chain is built from TRBV9 and TRBJ2-3; 9 bases are shared with TRBD2. Trimming at V came to 2 bases and at J to 4 bases, leaving 8 bases not matched to a gene. The CDR3 is 16 amino acids. The germline CDR1 and CDR2 sequences are SGDLS and YYNGEE.

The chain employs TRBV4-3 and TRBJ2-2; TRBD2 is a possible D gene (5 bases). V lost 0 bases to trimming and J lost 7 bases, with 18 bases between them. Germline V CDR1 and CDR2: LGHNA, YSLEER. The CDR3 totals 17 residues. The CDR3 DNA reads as TGCGCCAGCAGCCAAGAATTGGGCTTAACTAGAAACGGGGAGCTGTTTTTT. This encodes CASSQELGLTRNGELFF.

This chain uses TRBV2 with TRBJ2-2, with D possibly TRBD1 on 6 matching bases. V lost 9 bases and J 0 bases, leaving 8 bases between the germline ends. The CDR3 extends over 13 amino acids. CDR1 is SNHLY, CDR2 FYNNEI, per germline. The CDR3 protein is CARQGPNTGELFF. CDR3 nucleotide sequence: TGTGCCAGACAGGGCCCGAACACCGGGGAGCTGTTTTTT.

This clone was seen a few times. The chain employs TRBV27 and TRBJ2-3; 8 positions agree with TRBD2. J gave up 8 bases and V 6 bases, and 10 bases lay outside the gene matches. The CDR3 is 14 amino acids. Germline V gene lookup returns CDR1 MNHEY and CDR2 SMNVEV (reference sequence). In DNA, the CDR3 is TGTGCCAGCAGCCCCTTCCGTGCGGGGGGTACGCAGTATTTT. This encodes CASSPFRAGGTQYF.

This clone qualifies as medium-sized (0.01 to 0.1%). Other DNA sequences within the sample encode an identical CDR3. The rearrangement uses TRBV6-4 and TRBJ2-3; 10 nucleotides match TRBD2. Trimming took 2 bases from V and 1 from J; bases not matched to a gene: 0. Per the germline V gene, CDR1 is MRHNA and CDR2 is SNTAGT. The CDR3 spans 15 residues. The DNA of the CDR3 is TGTGCCAGCAGTGACGGGACTAGCGGCACAGATACGCAGTATTTT. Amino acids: CASSDGTSGTDTQYF.

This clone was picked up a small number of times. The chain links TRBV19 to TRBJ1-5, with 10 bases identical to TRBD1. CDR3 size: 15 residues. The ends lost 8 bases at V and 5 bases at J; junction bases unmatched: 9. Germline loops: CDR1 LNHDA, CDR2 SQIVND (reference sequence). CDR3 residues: CASCEDRGSYQPQHF. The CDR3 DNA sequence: TGTGCCAGTTGCGAGGACAGGGGGTCGTATCAGCCCCAGCATTTT.

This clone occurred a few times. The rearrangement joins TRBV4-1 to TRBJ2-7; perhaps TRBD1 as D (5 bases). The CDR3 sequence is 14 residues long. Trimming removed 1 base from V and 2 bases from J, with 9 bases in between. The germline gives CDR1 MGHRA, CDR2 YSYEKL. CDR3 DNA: TGCGCCAGCAGCCAAGGGGGCGCACCCTACGAGCAGTACTTC. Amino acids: CASSQGGAPYEQYF.

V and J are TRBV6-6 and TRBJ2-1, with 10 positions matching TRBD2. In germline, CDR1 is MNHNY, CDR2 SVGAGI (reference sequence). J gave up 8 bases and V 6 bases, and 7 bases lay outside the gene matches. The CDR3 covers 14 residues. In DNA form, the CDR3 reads TGTGCCAGCAGACCCGGGACTAGCGTCTATGAGCAGTTCTTC. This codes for CASRPGTSVYEQFF.

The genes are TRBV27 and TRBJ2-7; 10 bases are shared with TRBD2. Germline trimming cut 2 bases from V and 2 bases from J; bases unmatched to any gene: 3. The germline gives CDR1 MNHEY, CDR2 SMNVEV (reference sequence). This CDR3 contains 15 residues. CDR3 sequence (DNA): TGTGCCAGCAGTTTAACTAGCGGGACGCCCTACGAGCAGTACTTC. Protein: CASSLTSGTPYEQYF.

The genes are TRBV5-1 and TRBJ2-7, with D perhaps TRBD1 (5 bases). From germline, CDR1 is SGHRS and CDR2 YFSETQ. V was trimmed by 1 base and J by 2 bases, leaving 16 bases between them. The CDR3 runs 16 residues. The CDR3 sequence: CASSLNLGHAAYEQYF. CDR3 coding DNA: TGCGCCAGCAGCTTGAATCTGGGGCACGCTGCCTACGAGCAGTACTTC.

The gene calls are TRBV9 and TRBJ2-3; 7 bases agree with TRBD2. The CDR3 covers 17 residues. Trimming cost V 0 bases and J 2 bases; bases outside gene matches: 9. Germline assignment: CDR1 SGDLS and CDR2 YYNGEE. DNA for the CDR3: TGTGCCAGCAGCGTAGCCGGTGGGGGGAGGGCCACAGATACGCAGTATTTT. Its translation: CASSVAGGGRATDTQYF.

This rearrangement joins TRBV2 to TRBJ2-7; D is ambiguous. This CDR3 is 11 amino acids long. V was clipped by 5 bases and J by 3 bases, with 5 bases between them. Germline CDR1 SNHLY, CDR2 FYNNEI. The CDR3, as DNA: TGTGCCAGCAGTCCCCTCTACGAGCAGTACTTC. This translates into CASSPLYEQYF.

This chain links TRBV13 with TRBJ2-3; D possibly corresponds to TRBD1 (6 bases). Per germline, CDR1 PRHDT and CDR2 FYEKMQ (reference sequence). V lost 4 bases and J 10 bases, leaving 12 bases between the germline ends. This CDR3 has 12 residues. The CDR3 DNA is TGTGCCAGCAGCTCGGCTAAGGGGGCGCAGTATTTT. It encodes CASSSAKGAQYF.

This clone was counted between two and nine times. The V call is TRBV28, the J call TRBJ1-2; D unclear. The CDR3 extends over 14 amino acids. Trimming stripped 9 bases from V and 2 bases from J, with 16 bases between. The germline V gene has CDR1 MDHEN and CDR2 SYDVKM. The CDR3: CASTEHRSNYGYTF. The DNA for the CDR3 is TGTGCCAGTACCGAACATCGCTCGAACTATGGCTACACCTTC.

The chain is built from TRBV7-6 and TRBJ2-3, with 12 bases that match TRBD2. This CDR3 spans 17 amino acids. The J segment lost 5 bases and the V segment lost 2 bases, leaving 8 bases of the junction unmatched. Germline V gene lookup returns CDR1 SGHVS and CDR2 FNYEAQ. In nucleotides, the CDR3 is TGTGCCAGCAGCTTAACGCTAGCGGGAGGGCCGTTAGATACGCAGTATTTT. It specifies CASSLTLAGGPLDTQYF.

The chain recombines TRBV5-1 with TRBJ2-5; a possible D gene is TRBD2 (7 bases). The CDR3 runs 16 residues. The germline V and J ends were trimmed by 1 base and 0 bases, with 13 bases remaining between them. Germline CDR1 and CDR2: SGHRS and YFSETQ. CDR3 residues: CASSLRGRDYQETQYF. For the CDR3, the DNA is TGCGCCAGCAGCTTGAGGGGGAGGGATTACCAAGAGACCCAGTACTTC.